Sequencing of this T cell receptor beta chain was carried out in a study of blood T cell repertoires in COVID-19. The protocol was immunoSEQ multiplex PCR, while the TCRdb copy is restricted to in-frame clones and leaves out a portion. The top ten clones hold more than 1% of a sample with fewer than 450,000 clones, around nine tenths of them seen once. Deletions cut 0 bases from V and 8 bases from J, with 10 bases between. Germline V CDR1 and CDR2: MRHNA, SNTAGT. This CDR3 contains 13 residues. The specimen was PBMCs or T cells enriched from blood (not recorded which). The sequence derives from a woman younger than 30 who had recovered from COVID-19. V gene TRBV6-4 combines with J gene TRBJ1-2; possibly TRBD1 for D (5 bases). The CDR3 DNA is TGTGCCAGCAGTGACTCGGGAGGACAAGGCTACACCTTC. As protein: CASSDSGGQGYTF.